This T cell receptor (beta chain) is drawn from a study of radiotherapy plus CTLA-4 blockade in lung cancer. From germline, CDR1 is MDHEN and CDR2 SYDVKM. J lost 4 bases, V lost 7 bases, and 6 bases had no gene match. The CDR3 has 13 residues. Produced via immunoSEQ multiplex PCR; TCRdb's table is partial and in-frame only. The table lists tens of thousands of clones, approximately 79% of them singletons. The sample was peripheral blood, taken from a patient treated with radiotherapy plus ipilimumab. V and J are TRBV28 and TRBJ2-7, with 8 positions matching TRBD1. The receptor's source is a human donor with non-small cell lung cancer whose response to radiotherapy plus ipilimumab could not be evaluated. Some clones in this sample may be carry-over from other donors' samples. CDR3 amino acids: CASNTQGAYEQYF. The CDR3 nucleotides read TGTGCCAGCAACACCCAGGGGGCATACGAGCAGTACTTC.